Sequencing of this T cell receptor (beta chain) was carried out in a study of PD-1 blockade in classical Hodgkin lymphoma. This clone was recorded a few times. Its target is unknown. Described time point: newly diagnosed, previously untreated cHL patient sample. CD8+ T cell isolation from thawed PBMCs was performed by magnetic negative selection. The comparison group had newly diagnosed, previously untreated classical Hodgkin lymphoma. Study outcomes and limitations: Repertoire differences have undefined causes, possibly disease activity or prior therapy. As was reported, newly diagnosed patients showed lower baseline TCR diversity than healthy donors did.

The protocol was immunoSEQ multiplex PCR, while the TCRdb copy is restricted to in-frame clones and leaves out a portion. The data show 15,000 or so clones, roughly nine tenths seen once. V lost 0 bases to trimming and J lost 2 bases; unmatched junction nucleotides: 17. This CDR3 has 20 residues. Germline V gene data show CDR1 as SGHNT and CDR2 as YYREEE (reference sequence). The receptor was derived from a human donor with classical Hodgkin lymphoma. The sample comprised CD8+ T cells from blood. The chain carries TRBV5-4 and TRBJ2-5; 9 positions agree with TRBD2. The DNA for the CDR3 is TGTGCCAGCAGCTTGGGGACGTACGTGCGAGCGGGAGGACCTCAAGAGACCCAGTACTTC. It yields the protein CASSLGTYVRAGGPQETQYF.